This T cell receptor (beta chain) was captured in a study of shared clonotypes between healthy human individuals. TCRdb's copy holds only in-frame clones and misses some; the assay was immunoSEQ multiplex PCR. The top ten hold around 16% of the sample, which has 300,000 to 400,000 clones, around 87% seen once. This clonotype was obtained from a man younger than 30 in good health. Sequencing used memory CD8+ T cells sorted from blood. The subset: CD45RO+ cells pooled with CCR7-negative TemRA cells.

The CDR3 loop reads CASSPLAGALTDTQYF. In DNA form, the CDR3 reads TGTGCCAGCAGCCCGTTAGCGGGGGCTCTCACAGATACGCAGTATTTT. The gene calls are TRBV5-6 and TRBJ2-3; 9 bases map to TRBD2. The CDR3 is made up of 16 amino acids. Germline CDR1 is SGHDT and CDR2 is YYEEEE. V was pared by 4 bases and J by 2 bases, with 8 bases of the junction left unmatched. Full variable domain (outside the CDR3, taken from reference TRBV5-6 and TRBJ2-3): DAGVTQSPTHLIKTRGQQVTLRCSPKSGHDTVSWYQQALGQGPQFIFQYYEEEERQRGNFPDRFSGHQFPNYSSELNVNALLLGDSALYLCASSPLAGALTDTQYFGPGTRLTVL.